These 32 T cell receptor beta chains share one sample of origin, sequenced in a study of molecular identifiers for immune sequencing clone quantification. Using its own MiXCR run on the PCR reads, TCRdb lists one record per CDR3 protein. The repertoire holds about 300,000 distinct CDR3 sequences, with about 21% as singletons. The specimen sequenced was naive CD8+ T cells from blood, with Jurkat cell RNA spiked in. Subset specified: FACS-sorted CD8+CD4-CCR7+CD45RA+ naive T cells. The source of these receptors is a human donor in good health. Some libraries in this study had Jurkat cell RNA spiked in.

V is TRBV12-5 and J is TRBJ1-1, with D possibly matching TRBD1 (5 bases). The CDR3 is 16 residues long. Germline assignment: CDR1 LGHNT and CDR2 FRNRAP. V lost 2 bases and J 1 base, leaving 14 bases between the germline ends. CDR3 in DNA: TGTGCTAGTGGTTTGACCTCTTCAGGGCGGAACACTGAAGCTTTCTTT. It encodes CASGLTSSGRNTEAFF.

Ten or more counts support this clonotype. The chain employs TRBV27 and TRBJ1-5, with 7 bases matching TRBD1. V gave up 4 bases and J gave up 6 bases; unmatched junction bases: 3. Germline CDR1 MNHEY, CDR2 SMNVEV (reference sequence). The CDR3 is made up of 13 amino acids. The CDR3 bases are TGTGCCAGCAGTTCTTCAGGGGGTCAGCCCCAGCATTTT. It translates to CASSSSGGQPQHF.

This clonotype was counted at least ten times. The genes are TRBV7-9 and TRBJ2-6, with TRBD1 matching 7 bases. There are 17 residues in the CDR3. V gave up 1 base and J gave up 0 bases; unmatched junction bases: 3. The germline CDR1 and CDR2 sequences are SEHNR and FQNEAQ (reference sequence). The DNA for the CDR3 is TGTGCCAGCAGCTTAGAACAGGGGTTCTCTGGGGCCAACGTCCTGACTTTC. Its protein product is CASSLEQGFSGANVLTF.

In this sample, this clonotype turned up many times. The chain couples TRBV27 to TRBJ2-7, with D possibly being TRBD2 (6 bases). CDR3 size: 14 residues. V lost 6 bases and J 0 bases, leaving 12 bases between the germline ends. Germline V CDR1 and CDR2: MNHEY, SMNVEV (reference sequence). The CDR3 region has the DNA TGTGCCAGCAGCACAGGCGGGAACTCCTACGAGCAGTACTTC. Protein product: CASSTGGNSYEQYF.

Many counts were recorded for this clonotype. V usage is TRBV7-9 and J usage is TRBJ1-5, with D maybe TRBD1 (5 bases). Germline CDR1 and CDR2: SEHNR and FQNEAQ (reference sequence). V was shortened by 1 base and J by 1 base, with 17 bases between the two germline ends. This CDR3 spans 18 amino acids. CDR3 protein: CASSLGPGGGGSNQPQHF. In nucleotides, the CDR3 is TGTGCCAGCAGCTTAGGGCCCGGGGGAGGCGGCAGCAATCAGCCCCAGCATTTT.

This clonotype was observed at least ten times. The chain recombines TRBV13 with TRBJ2-7; D ambiguous. The ends were cut back, 1 base at V and 6 bases at J, with 10 bases in the middle. The germline V gene has CDR1 PRHDT and CDR2 FYEKMQ (reference sequence). CDR3 length equals 13 residues. CDR3 amino acids: CASSLVSEVEQYF. The CDR3 DNA sequence: TGTGCCAGCAGCTTAGTAAGCGAGGTCGAGCAGTACTTC.

This clonotype was seen at least ten times. The V call is TRBV4-3, the J call TRBJ2-1; a weak D match, TRBD2 (6 bases). The CDR3 spans 14 residues. Germline CDR1 and CDR2: LGHNA and YSLEER. Trimming left V 0 bases short and J 4 bases short, with 7 bases between. CDR3 bases: TGCGCCAGCAGCCAAGATGGAGGGTACAATGAGCAGTTCTTC. Its translation: CASSQDGGYNEQFF.

This clonotype appeared many times. V usage is TRBV6-1 and J usage is TRBJ2-3; D not resolved. The germline gives CDR1 MNHNS, CDR2 SASEGT. Trimming pared 10 bases from V and 2 bases from J, leaving 13 bases between. This CDR3 contains 13 residues. CDR3 region: CANKMENTDTQYF. CDR3 coding DNA: TGTGCCAACAAAATGGAGAACACAGATACGCAGTATTTT.

In its sample, this clonotype was seen a few times. The chain is built from TRBV24-1 and TRBJ2-5, with 9 nucleotides matching TRBD1. Germline V gene lookup returns CDR1 KGHDR and CDR2 SFDVKD. V shed 4 bases and J 1 base; nucleotides not matched to a gene: 3. The CDR3 consists of 15 residues. The CDR3 region is CATSERTGAQETQYF. CDR3 sequence (DNA): TGTGCCACCAGTGAGCGGACAGGGGCCCAAGAGACCCAGTACTTC.

The sample holds a few counts of this clonotype. The chain recombines TRBV30 with TRBJ1-1; D is unclear. The CDR3 is 16 residues long. The V gene lost 2 bases and the J gene lost 1 base, with 17 bases spanning the gap. The germline V gene has CDR1 GTSNPN and CDR2 SVGIG (reference sequence). CDR3 DNA sequence: TGTGCCTGGAGTTCCCCGTCGGAGGCCCGGAACACTGAAGCTTTCTTT. It translates to CAWSSPSEARNTEAFF. The full variable domain, in which reference TRBV30 and TRBJ1-1 provide the parts outside the CDR3, is SQTIHQWPATLVQPVGSPLSLECTVEGTSNPNLYWYRQAAGRGLQLLFYSVGIGQISSEVPQNLSASRPQDRQFILSSKKLLLSDSGFYLCAWSSPSEARNTEAFFGQGTRLTVV.

This clonotype has a count of ten or more. The genes are TRBV5-1 and TRBJ2-3; D is undetermined. Germline loops: CDR1 SGHRS, CDR2 YFSETQ. The CDR3 runs to 16 residues. The V and J ends lost 2 bases and 0 bases respectively, with 13 bases between them. The CDR3 spells CASSLRGRGSTDTQYF. CDR3 nucleotide sequence: TGCGCCAGCAGCTTAAGAGGCAGAGGAAGCACAGATACGCAGTATTTT.

Comment on this clonotype: This may arise from a read error, as a much more abundant clone is one base away. CDR3 DNA: TGTGCCAGCAGCCAAACCCTAGCGCCCGGATCCTACAATGAGCAGCTCTTC. This translates into CASSQTLAPGSYNEQLF. The genes are TRBV14 and TRBJ2-1; D is possibly TRBD2 (6 bases). The germline V gene encodes CDR1 SGHDN and CDR2 FVKESK. This CDR3 region has 17 residues.

On this clonotype itself: This may stem from a read error, because a much larger clone lies one nucleotide away. The chain uses TRBV27 and TRBJ2-7; TRBD2 agrees at 12 bases. Looked up from germline, CDR1 is MNHEY and CDR2 is SMNVEV (reference sequence). With 5 bases clipped from V and 7 bases from J, the junction kept 9 bases outside the gene matches. The length of the CDR3 is 15 residues. For the CDR3, the DNA is TGTGCCAGCAGTCACCTAGCGGGAGGGCCGGGGGAGCAGTACTTC. This gives the protein CASSHLAGGPGEQYF.

This clonotype was detected ten times or more. V gene TRBV4-1 combines with J gene TRBJ2-7; D is perhaps TRBD2 (6 bases). Trimming removed 6 bases at V and 0 bases at J, with 15 bases between. The CDR3 extends over 15 amino acids. Germline V gene data show CDR1 as MGHRA and CDR2 as YSYEKL. CDR3 in amino acids: CASSRGTGSSYEQYF. CDR3 nucleotides: TGCGCCAGCAGTCGCGGGACGGGAAGCTCCTACGAGCAGTACTTC.

This clonotype was recorded at least ten times. The V call is TRBV30, the J call TRBJ2-7, with unresolved D. This CDR3 has 12 amino acids. The ends were cut back, 0 bases at V and 4 bases at J, with 7 bases in the middle. Germline CDR1 is GTSNPN and CDR2 is SVGIG (reference sequence). The CDR3 sequence is CAWSVEEYEQYF. The CDR3 DNA is TGTGCCTGGAGTGTCGAAGAATACGAGCAGTACTTC.

This clonotype was seen ten or more times. V gene TRBV24-1 combines with J gene TRBJ2-2, with D possibly matching TRBD2 (5 bases). The CDR3 length is 14 residues. V lost 7 bases to trimming and J lost 6 bases, with 14 bases between them. Germline CDR1 is KGHDR and CDR2 is SFDVKD. CDR3 bases: TGTGCCACCAGCGGGGTCCCCATGGCCGGGGAGCTGTTTTTT. This gives the protein CATSGVPMAGELFF.

The table lists this clonotype with many counts. The CDR3 here is CASSEELADLVTIAQFF. The CDR3 DNA reads as TGTGCCAGCAGTGAAGAACTAGCGGACCTCGTTACAATCGCGCAGTTCTTC. The V gene is TRBV2, the J gene TRBJ2-1; TRBD2 matches 8 bases. V gave up 1 base and J gave up 12 bases; unmatched junction bases: 17. Germline CDR1 is SNHLY and CDR2 is FYNNEI. This CDR3 region has 17 residues.

The chain links TRBV20-1 to TRBJ2-3; D uncertain. Germline loops: CDR1 DFQATT, CDR2 SNEGSKA (reference sequence). This CDR3 has 14 amino acids. V was pared by 0 bases and J by 0 bases, with 7 bases between. CDR3 in amino acids: CSARDPVSTDTQYF. The CDR3 DNA reads as TGCAGTGCTAGAGATCCAGTTAGCACAGATACGCAGTATTTT.

This clonotype was observed at least ten times. The chain joins TRBV2 to TRBJ2-7; TRBD1 matches 9 bases. This CDR3 contains 15 residues. V was pared by 3 bases and J by 2 bases, with 5 bases of the junction left unmatched. The germline gives CDR1 SNHLY, CDR2 FYNNEI. As DNA, the CDR3 is TGTGCCAGCAGTGAGGTCTGGACAGGGGCCTACGAGCAGTACTTC. Protein: CASSEVWTGAYEQYF.

In this sample, this clonotype turned up many times. V and J are TRBV6-5 and TRBJ2-7; 7 bases map to TRBD1. Trimming cost V 8 bases and J 3 bases; bases outside gene matches: 4. CDR3 size: 12 residues. In germline, CDR1 is MNHEY, CDR2 SVGAGI. CDR3: CASRRDSYEQYF. In nucleotides, the CDR3 is TGTGCCAGCCGCCGGGACAGCTACGAGCAGTACTTC.

Comments on this clonotype: Possible read error: a much larger clone is one base away. V usage is TRBV12-3 or TRBV12-4 and J usage is TRBJ2-4; D is unresolved. Trimming took off 8 bases at V and 0 bases at J, with 8 bases between the two ends. The CDR3 has 13 amino acids. The CDR3 DNA is TGTGCCAGCCGCCAACTAGCCAAAAACATTCAGTACTTC. Its protein is CASRQLAKNIQYF.

Remarks on this clonotype: A read error may be the cause here, since a much bigger clone is one base away. This chain connects TRBV6-2 or TRBV6-3 to TRBJ2-7; possibly TRBD2 for D (6 bases). Per germline, CDR1 MNHEY and CDR2 SVGEGT. The V end lost 6 bases, the J end lost 1 base, and 16 bases lay between the germline ends. The CDR3 covers 15 residues. CDR3 in amino acids: CASSPRLGSSYEQYF. CDR3 coding DNA: TGTGCCAGCAGCCCCCGACTAGGGAGTTCCTACGAGCAGTACTTC.

As for this clonotype: A much larger clone is a single base away; this may be a read error. The chain combines TRBV30 with TRBJ1-1; 12 nucleotides line up with TRBD1. The CDR3 is 14 amino acids. Germline V gene data show CDR1 as GTSNPN and CDR2 as SVGIG (reference sequence). DNA for the CDR3: TGTACCTGCGACGGGGACAGGGGGCAAACTGAAGCTTTCTTT. Translation gives CTCDGDRGQTEAFF.

This clonotype appeared a few times. A clone one base away is much larger, so this may be a read error. The V call is TRBV29-1, the J call TRBJ1-1, with 7 positions matching TRBD1. CDR1 SQVTM and CDR2 ANQGSEA come from the germline V gene. CDR3 length equals 14 residues. CDR3 sequence: CGVEPTGLDTEAFF. The CDR3 nucleotides read TGCGGCGTTGAGCCGACAGGGTTGGACACTGAAGCTTTCTTT.

There are many counts of this clonotype. The chain uses TRBV7-2 and TRBJ2-1, with 10 bases that match TRBD1. Per germline, CDR1 SGHTA and CDR2 FQGNSA. V lost 4 bases to trimming and J lost 4 bases; unmatched junction nucleotides: 4. The CDR3 runs to 15 residues. CDR3 sequence (DNA): TGTGCCAGCAGCTCCCGGGACAGGGGATACAATGAGCAGTTCTTC. Protein: CASSSRDRGYNEQFF.

This clonotype came up many times. J is TRBJ2-2 and V is TRBV24-1; D gene ambiguous. V was shortened by 3 bases and J by 6 bases, with 7 bases between the two germline ends. This CDR3 region has 13 residues. Per the germline V gene, CDR1 is KGHDR and CDR2 is SFDVKD. The CDR3 sequence is CATSDRLAGELFF. The CDR3 coding sequence is TGTGCCACCAGTGATCGATTGGCCGGGGAGCTGTTTTTT.

A few counts support this clonotype. The CDR3 loop is CASSQLPGQKPNTEAFF. CDR3 sequence (DNA): TGCGCCAGCAGTCAATTACCGGGACAAAAACCGAACACTGAAGCTTTCTTT. This rearrangement joins TRBV23-1 to TRBJ1-1; a possible D gene is TRBD1 (6 bases). TRBV23-1 belongs to the ORF category, with a function that is uncertain. The CDR3 loop spans 17 amino acids. The V end was cut by 1 base, the J end by 1 base, with 16 bases between.

This clonotype was counted many times. J is TRBJ2-7 and V is TRBV7-8; TRBD2 matches at 10 bases. V gave up 5 bases and J gave up 2 bases; unmatched junction bases: 12. CDR1 is SGHVS and CDR2 is FQNEAQ in the germline V gene. CDR3 length: 17 residues. This CDR3 is CASSLGIAGGMTYEQYF. As DNA, the CDR3 is TGTGCCAGCAGCCTGGGGATAGCGGGGGGCATGACCTACGAGCAGTACTTC.

The sample holds many counts of this clonotype. V and J are TRBV12-3 or TRBV12-4 and TRBJ1-5; D call uncertain. The CDR3 totals 13 residues. V lost 2 bases to trimming and J lost 5 bases, with 7 bases between them. The CDR3 spells CASSLSIYQPQHF. The CDR3 nucleotides read TGTGCCAGCAGTTTAAGTATTTATCAGCCCCAGCATTTT.

This clonotype has a count of ten or more. The chain links TRBV28 to TRBJ1-1, with TRBD1 matching over 9 bases. Germline CDR1 is MDHEN and CDR2 is SYDVKM. The CDR3 is 15 amino acids. The junction had 13 bases not matched to a gene; V was cut back by 2 bases and J by 12 bases. This chain's CDR3 is CASSLNKAGQGRTFF. The CDR3 coding sequence is TGTGCCAGCAGTTTAAACAAAGCGGGACAGGGTAGAACTTTCTTT. Variable domain in full (rest from reference TRBV28 and TRBJ1-1): DVKVTQSSRYLVKRTGEKVFLECVQDMDHENMFWYRQDPGLGLRLIYFSYDVKMKEKGDIPEGYSVSREKKERFSLILESASTNQTSMYLCASSLNKAGQGRTFFGQGTRLTVV.

This clonotype was observed at least ten times. This chain connects TRBV5-6 to TRBJ2-7, with TRBD2 identical over 8 bases. This CDR3 has 16 amino acids. The junction had 5 bases not matched to a gene; V was cut back by 0 bases and J by 0 bases. CDR1 SGHDT and CDR2 YYEEEE come from the germline V gene. The CDR3 region is CASSLAGGDSSYEQYF. CDR3 bases: TGTGCCAGCAGCTTGGCGGGAGGGGATAGCTCCTACGAGCAGTACTTC.

The chain has TRBV11-1 and TRBJ2-3, with 7 bases fitting TRBD2. Looked up from germline, CDR1 is SGHAT and CDR2 is FQDESV (reference sequence). V gave up 4 bases and J gave up 3 bases; unmatched junction bases: 16. This CDR3 is 18 amino acids long. CDR3 in amino acids: CASSSRLARLGSTDTQYF. CDR3 nucleotide sequence: TGTGCCAGCAGCTCCAGACTAGCAAGACTAGGGTCAACAGATACGCAGTATTTT.